One and the same sample provided the 10 T cell receptor beta chains below, sequenced in a study of regulatory T cells in long-lasting Graves disease. Relying on iRepertoire HTBI primers and Arm-PCR of CDR3 regions, the team built TCR beta libraries. MiXCR, run by TCRdb on the multiplex PCR reads, gives a single entry per CDR3 protein. Here the sample spans some 420,000 distinct CDR3 sequences, about 20% being singletons. Time point in this sample: persistent/refractory GD, antithyroid drugs over 5 years with positive TRAb. Isolated PBMC RNA provided the starting material for the TCR library. The source was peripheral blood mononuclear cells (PBMCs), collected when the disease was refractory, from a patient treated with antithyroid drugs. The receptors stem from a female donor with Graves disease.

This clonotype came up a few times. The CDR3 loop is CASLPPPAGMKNIQYF. For the CDR3, the DNA is TGTGCCAGTCTTCCCCCTCCCGCAGGGATGAAAAACATTCAGTACTTC. The chain employs TRBV9 and TRBJ2-4, with D tentatively TRBD1 (5 bases). CDR3 size: 16 residues. Germline lookup yields CDR1 SGDLS and CDR2 YYNGEE. V was clipped by 8 bases and J by 4 bases, with 22 bases between them.

This clonotype turned up a few times. The J gene is TRBJ2-6, the V gene TRBV12-3 or TRBV12-4; tentative D call: TRBD1 (5 bases). This CDR3 region has 15 residues. V dropped 1 base and J dropped 4 bases, with 8 bases sitting between them. CDR3 residues: CASSLEGQGANVLTF. The CDR3 region has the DNA TGTGCCAGCAGTTTAGAGGGGCAAGGGGCCAACGTCCTGACTTTC.

The gene calls are TRBV5-6 and TRBJ1-5; 7 positions agree with TRBD1. The V gene end was trimmed by 5 bases and the J gene end by 0 bases; junction bases not matched to a gene: 8. CDR3 length: 16 residues. The V gene's germline CDR1 is SGHDT and CDR2 YYEEEE. The CDR3 bases are TGTGCCAGCAGTCGACAGGGTCTTTATAGCAATCAGCCCCAGCATTTT. Its protein is CASSRQGLYSNQPQHF.

This clonotype occurred many times. This sequence joins TRBV7-2 and TRBJ2-5; D may match TRBD1 or TRBD2 (6 bases each). CDR1 is SGHTA, CDR2 FQGNSA, per germline. This CDR3 comprises 18 residues. The V end was cut by 3 bases, the J end by 3 bases, with 23 bases between. The CDR3 region is CASSFPETISRGEETQYF. CDR3 sequence (DNA): TGTGCCAGCAGCTTTCCCGAGACCATATCGAGGGGGGAAGAGACCCAGTACTTC.

This chain joins TRBV25-1 and TRBJ2-7, with D perhaps being TRBD1 or TRBD2 (6 bases each). Trimming removed 0 bases at V and 3 bases at J, with 15 bases between. Germline assignment: CDR1 MGHDK and CDR2 SYGVNS. The CDR3 has 16 amino acids. This chain's CDR3 is CASSEYRGQAHYEQYF. The CDR3 DNA reads as TGTGCCAGCAGTGAATATCGGGGGCAGGCTCACTACGAGCAGTACTTC.

The rearrangement links TRBV30 to TRBJ1-1; a possible D gene is TRBD1 (5 bases). Germline values: CDR1 GTSNPN, CDR2 SVGIG (reference sequence). V lost 0 bases to trimming and J lost 7 bases, with 15 bases between them. The CDR3 has 14 residues. CDR3 nucleotide sequence: TGTGCCTGGAGTGTACGCAGGGCCTTTGGTGAAGCTTTCTTT. It specifies CAWSVRRAFGEAFF. Complete variable domain (other parts from reference TRBV30 and TRBJ1-1): SQTIHQWPATLVQPVGSPLSLECTVEGTSNPNLYWYRQAAGRGLQLLFYSVGIGQISSEVPQNLSASRPQDRQFILSSKKLLLSDSGFYLCAWSVRRAFGEAFFGQGTRLTVV.

The chain employs TRBV9 and TRBJ2-1; weak D call: TRBD2 (6 bases). This CDR3 comprises 15 residues. Germline V gene lookup returns CDR1 SGDLS and CDR2 YYNGEE. V lost 4 bases, J lost 3 bases, and 14 bases lay in between. CDR3 nucleotides: TGTGCCAGCAGCCGAAGGGACTGGGACTACAATGAGCAGTTCTTC. Its protein is CASSRRDWDYNEQFF.

This chain connects TRBV6-2 or TRBV6-3 to TRBJ2-1; D is ambiguous. Trimming pared 4 bases from V and 6 bases from J, leaving 10 bases between. The CDR3 totals 13 residues. CDR1 is MNHEY, CDR2 SVGEGT, per germline. CDR3 DNA sequence: TGTGCCAGCAGTTGGAGTGCTCCCAATGAGCAGTTCTTC. As protein: CASSWSAPNEQFF.

Sample share makes this clonotype medium-sized (0.01 to 0.1%). This chain links TRBV12-3 or TRBV12-4 with TRBJ1-2; D call uncertain. Deletions cut 3 bases from V and 4 bases from J, with 15 bases between. The CDR3 is 15 residues long. For the CDR3, the DNA is TGTGCCAGCAGTTTTTTACCTGGGCAGATCTATGGCTACACCTTC. It is translated as CASSFLPGQIYGYTF.

This clonotype was seen repeatedly, ten times or more. This chain links TRBV11-2 with TRBJ1-4; TRBD1 is a possible D gene (5 bases). CDR3 size: 16 residues. With 3 bases removed from V and 4 bases from J, the gap between germline ends came to 15 bases. Germline V gene sequence: CDR1 SGHAT, CDR2 FQNNGV. Here the CDR3 reads CASSFPTGRYNEKLFF. Written as DNA, the CDR3 is TGTGCCAGCAGCTTCCCCACGGGACGGTATAATGAAAAACTGTTTTTT.